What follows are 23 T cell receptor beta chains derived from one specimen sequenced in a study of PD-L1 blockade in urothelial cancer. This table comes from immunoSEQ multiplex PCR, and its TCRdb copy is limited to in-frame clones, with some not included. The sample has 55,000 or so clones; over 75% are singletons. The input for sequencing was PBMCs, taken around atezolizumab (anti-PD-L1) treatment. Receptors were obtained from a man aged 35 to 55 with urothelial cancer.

Written as DNA, the CDR3 is TGTGCCAGTAGTACCGGACAGAGTCCCCTCTGGGGCTACACCTTC. It translates to CASSTGQSPLWGYTF. V usage is TRBV19 and J usage is TRBJ1-2; possibly TRBD1 for D (6 bases). The germline V and J ends were trimmed by 4 bases and 8 bases, with 20 bases remaining between them. The CDR3 consists of 15 residues. Germline CDR1 reads LNHDA; CDR2 reads SQIVND (reference sequence).

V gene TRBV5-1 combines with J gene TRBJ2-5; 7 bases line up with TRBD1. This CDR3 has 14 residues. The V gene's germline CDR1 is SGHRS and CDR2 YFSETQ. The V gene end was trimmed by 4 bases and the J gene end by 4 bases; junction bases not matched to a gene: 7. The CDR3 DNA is TGCGCCAGCAGCGGGACAGTAATCGGAGAGACCCAGTACTTC. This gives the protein CASSGTVIGETQYF.

The CDR3 loop reads CASSLPSGLTDTQYF. DNA for the CDR3: TGTGCCAGCAGTTTGCCTAGCGGCCTCACAGATACGCAGTATTTT. This rearrangement joins TRBV28 to TRBJ2-3, with 7 bases matching TRBD2. There are 15 residues in the CDR3. V dropped 3 bases and J dropped 2; count of bases not matched to a gene: 5. From germline, CDR1 is MDHEN and CDR2 SYDVKM.

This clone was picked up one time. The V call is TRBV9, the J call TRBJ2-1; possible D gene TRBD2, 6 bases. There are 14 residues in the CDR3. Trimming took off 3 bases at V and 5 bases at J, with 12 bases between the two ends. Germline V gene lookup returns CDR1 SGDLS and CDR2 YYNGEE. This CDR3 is CASSGGPGDNEQFF. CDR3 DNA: TGTGCCAGCAGCGGAGGGCCGGGGGACAATGAGCAGTTCTTC. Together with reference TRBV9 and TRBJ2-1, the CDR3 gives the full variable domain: DSGVTQTPKHLITATGQRVTLRCSPRSGDLSVYWYQQSLDQGLQFLIQYYNGEERAKGNILERFSAQQFPDLHSELNLSSLELGDSALYFCASSGGPGDNEQFFGPGTRLTVL.

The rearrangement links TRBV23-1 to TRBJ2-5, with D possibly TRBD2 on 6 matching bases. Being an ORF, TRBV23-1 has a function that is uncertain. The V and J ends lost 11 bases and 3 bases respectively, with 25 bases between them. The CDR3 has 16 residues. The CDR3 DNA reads TGCGCCGTGAACTCGGGGAAGCGGGTTCCTAAAGAGACCCAGTACTTC. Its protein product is CAVNSGKRVPKETQYF.

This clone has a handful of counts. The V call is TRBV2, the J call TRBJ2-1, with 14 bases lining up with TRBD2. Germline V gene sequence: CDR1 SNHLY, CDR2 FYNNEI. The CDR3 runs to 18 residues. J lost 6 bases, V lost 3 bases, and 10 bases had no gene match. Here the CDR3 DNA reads TGTGCCAGCAGTGACTCCGGGACTAGCGGGAGATGGGTCAATGAGCAGTTCTTC. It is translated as CASSDSGTSGRWVNEQFF.

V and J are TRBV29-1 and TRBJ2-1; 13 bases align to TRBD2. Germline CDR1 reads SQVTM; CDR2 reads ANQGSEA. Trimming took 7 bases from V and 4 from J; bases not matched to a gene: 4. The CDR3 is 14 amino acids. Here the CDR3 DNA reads TGCAGCGCGGTGGGACTAGCGGGGTACAATGAGCAGTTCTTC. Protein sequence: CSAVGLAGYNEQFF.

The DNA for the CDR3 is TGTGCCAGCAGCCGGCGGGTAGCGGGATACAATGAGCAGTTCTTC. It encodes CASSRRVAGYNEQFF. The chain employs TRBV7-3 and TRBJ2-1; 8 bases agree with TRBD2. Trimming at V came to 5 bases and at J to 4 bases, leaving 7 bases not matched to a gene. CDR1 SGHTA and CDR2 FQGTGA come from the germline V gene. This CDR3 has 15 amino acids. The entire variable domain, with the rest obtained from reference TRBV7-3 and TRBJ2-1, is as follows: GAGVSQTPSNKVTEKGKYVELRCDPISGHTALYWYRQSLGQGPEFLIYFQGTGAADDSGLPNDRFFAVRPEGSVSTLKIQRTERGDSAVYLCASSRRVAGYNEQFFGPGTRLTVL.

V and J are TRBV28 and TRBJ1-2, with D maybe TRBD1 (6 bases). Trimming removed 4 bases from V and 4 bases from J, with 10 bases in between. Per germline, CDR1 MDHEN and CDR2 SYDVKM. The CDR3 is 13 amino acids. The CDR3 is CASSWEGGYGYTF. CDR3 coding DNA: TGTGCCAGCAGTTGGGAGGGGGGCTATGGCTACACCTTC.

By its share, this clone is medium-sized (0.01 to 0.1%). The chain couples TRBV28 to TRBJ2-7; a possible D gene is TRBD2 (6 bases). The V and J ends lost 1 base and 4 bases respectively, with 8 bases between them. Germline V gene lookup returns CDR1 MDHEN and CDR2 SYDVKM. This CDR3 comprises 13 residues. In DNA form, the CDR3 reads TGTGCCAGCAGTTTATCCGGGACTTACGAGCAGTACTTC. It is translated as CASSLSGTYEQYF. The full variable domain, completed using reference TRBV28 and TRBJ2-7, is DVKVTQSSRYLVKRTGEKVFLECVQDMDHENMFWYRQDPGLGLRLIYFSYDVKMKEKGDIPEGYSVSREKKERFSLILESASTNQTSMYLCASSLSGTYEQYFGPGTRLTVT.

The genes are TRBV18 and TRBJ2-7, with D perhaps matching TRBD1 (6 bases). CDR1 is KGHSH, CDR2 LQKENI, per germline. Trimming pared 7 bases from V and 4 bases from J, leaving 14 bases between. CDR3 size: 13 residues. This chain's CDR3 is CASFSGQLYEQYF. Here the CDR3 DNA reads TGTGCCAGCTTCTCGGGACAACTATACGAGCAGTACTTC.

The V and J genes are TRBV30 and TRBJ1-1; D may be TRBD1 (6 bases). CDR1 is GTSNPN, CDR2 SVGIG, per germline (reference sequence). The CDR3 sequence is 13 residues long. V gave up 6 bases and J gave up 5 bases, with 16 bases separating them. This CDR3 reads CACTGSGWTEAFF. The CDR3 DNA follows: TGTGCCTGTACAGGGTCGGGATGGACTGAAGCTTTCTTT. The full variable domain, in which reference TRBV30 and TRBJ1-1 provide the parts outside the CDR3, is SQTIHQWPATLVQPVGSPLSLECTVEGTSNPNLYWYRQAAGRGLQLLFYSVGIGQISSEVPQNLSASRPQDRQFILSSKKLLLSDSGFYLCACTGSGWTEAFFGQGTRLTVV.

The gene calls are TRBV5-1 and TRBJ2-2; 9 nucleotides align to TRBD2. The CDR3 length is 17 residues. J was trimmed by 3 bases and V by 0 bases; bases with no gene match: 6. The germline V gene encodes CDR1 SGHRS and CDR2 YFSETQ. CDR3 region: CASSLVPLAGDTGELFF. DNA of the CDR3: TGCGCCAGCAGCTTGGTACCCTTAGCGGGGGACACCGGGGAGCTGTTTTTT.

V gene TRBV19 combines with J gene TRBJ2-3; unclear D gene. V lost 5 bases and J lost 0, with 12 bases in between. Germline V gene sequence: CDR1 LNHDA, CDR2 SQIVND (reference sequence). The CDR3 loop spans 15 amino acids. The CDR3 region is CASSRLLSSTDTQYF. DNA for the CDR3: TGTGCCAGTAGTCGGTTACTATCTAGCACAGATACGCAGTATTTT.

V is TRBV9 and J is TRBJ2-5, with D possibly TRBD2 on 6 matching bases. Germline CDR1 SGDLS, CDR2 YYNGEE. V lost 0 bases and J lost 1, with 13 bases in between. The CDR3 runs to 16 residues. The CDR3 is CASSVAGGNFQETQYF. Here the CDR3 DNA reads TGTGCCAGCAGCGTAGCTGGCGGGAACTTCCAAGAGACCCAGTACTTC.

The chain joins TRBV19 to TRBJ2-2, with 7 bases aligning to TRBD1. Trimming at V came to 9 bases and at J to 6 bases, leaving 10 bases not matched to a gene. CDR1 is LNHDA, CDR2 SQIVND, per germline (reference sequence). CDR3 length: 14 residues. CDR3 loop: CASQQGNGAGELFF. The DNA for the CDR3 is TGTGCCAGCCAACAGGGGAATGGTGCCGGGGAGCTGTTTTTT.

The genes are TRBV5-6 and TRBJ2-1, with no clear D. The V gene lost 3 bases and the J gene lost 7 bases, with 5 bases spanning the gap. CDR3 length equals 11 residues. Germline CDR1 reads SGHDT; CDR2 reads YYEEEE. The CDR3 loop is CASSSRNEQFF. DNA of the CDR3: TGTGCCAGCAGCTCGCGGAATGAGCAGTTCTTC.

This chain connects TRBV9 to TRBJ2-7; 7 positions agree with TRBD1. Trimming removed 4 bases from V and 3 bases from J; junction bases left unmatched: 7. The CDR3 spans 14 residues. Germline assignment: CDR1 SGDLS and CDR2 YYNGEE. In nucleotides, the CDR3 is TGTGCCAGCAGCCCAGGGGACAGAGGCTACGAGCAGTACTTC. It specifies CASSPGDRGYEQYF.

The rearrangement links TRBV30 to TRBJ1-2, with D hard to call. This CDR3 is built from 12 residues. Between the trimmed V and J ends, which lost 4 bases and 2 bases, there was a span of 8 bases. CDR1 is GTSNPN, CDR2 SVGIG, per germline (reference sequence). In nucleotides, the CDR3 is TGTGCCTGGAACGAGGGAAACTATGGCTACACCTTC. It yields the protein CAWNEGNYGYTF.

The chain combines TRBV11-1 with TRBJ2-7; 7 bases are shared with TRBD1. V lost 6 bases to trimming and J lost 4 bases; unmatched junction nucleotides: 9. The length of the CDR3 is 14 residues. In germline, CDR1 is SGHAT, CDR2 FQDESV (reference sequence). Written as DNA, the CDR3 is TGTGCCAGCAGAACCGGGACAGACGCATACGAGCAGTACTTC. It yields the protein CASRTGTDAYEQYF.

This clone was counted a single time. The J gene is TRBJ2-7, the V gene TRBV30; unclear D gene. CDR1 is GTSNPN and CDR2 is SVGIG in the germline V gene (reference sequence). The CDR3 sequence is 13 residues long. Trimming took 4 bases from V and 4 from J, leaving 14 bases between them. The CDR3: CAWKSGFYYEQYF. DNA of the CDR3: TGTGCCTGGAAATCCGGGTTTTATTACGAGCAGTACTTC.

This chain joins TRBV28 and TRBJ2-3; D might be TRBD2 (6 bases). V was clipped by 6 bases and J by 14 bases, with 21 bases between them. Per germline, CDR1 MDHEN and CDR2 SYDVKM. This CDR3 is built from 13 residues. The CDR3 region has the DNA TGTGCCAGCAGCCAAGCCGGGACTTCCGTCTGGTATTTT. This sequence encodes CASSQAGTSVWYF.

CDR3 in amino acids: CSVARGNPPDTQYF. Here the CDR3 DNA reads TGCAGCGTTGCCAGGGGCAATCCTCCAGATACGCAGTATTTT. This chain joins TRBV29-1 and TRBJ2-3; D might be TRBD1 (6 bases). The CDR3 loop spans 14 amino acids. Germline-derived CDR1 and CDR2 are SQVTM and ANQGSEA. With 4 bases removed from V and 4 bases from J, the gap between germline ends came to 15 bases.